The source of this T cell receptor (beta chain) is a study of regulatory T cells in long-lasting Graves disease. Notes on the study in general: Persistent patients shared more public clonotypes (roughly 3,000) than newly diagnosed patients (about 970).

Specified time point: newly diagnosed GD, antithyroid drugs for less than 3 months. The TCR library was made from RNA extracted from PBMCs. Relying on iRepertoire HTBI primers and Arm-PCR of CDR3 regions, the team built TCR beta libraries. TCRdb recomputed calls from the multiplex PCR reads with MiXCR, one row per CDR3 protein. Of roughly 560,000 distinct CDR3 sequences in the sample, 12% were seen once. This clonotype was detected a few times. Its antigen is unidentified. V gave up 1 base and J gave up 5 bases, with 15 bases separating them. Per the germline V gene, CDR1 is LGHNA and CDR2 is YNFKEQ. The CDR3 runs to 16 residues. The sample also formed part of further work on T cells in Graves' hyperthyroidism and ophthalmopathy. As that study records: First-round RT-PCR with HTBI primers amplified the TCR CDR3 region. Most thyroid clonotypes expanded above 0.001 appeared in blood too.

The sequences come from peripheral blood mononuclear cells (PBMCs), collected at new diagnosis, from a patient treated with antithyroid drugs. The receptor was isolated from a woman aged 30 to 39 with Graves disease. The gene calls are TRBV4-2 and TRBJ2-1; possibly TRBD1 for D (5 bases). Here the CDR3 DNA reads TGTGCCAGCAGCCAAGTATACTTTGACAGAAACAATGAGCAGTTCTTC. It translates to CASSQVYFDRNNEQFF.